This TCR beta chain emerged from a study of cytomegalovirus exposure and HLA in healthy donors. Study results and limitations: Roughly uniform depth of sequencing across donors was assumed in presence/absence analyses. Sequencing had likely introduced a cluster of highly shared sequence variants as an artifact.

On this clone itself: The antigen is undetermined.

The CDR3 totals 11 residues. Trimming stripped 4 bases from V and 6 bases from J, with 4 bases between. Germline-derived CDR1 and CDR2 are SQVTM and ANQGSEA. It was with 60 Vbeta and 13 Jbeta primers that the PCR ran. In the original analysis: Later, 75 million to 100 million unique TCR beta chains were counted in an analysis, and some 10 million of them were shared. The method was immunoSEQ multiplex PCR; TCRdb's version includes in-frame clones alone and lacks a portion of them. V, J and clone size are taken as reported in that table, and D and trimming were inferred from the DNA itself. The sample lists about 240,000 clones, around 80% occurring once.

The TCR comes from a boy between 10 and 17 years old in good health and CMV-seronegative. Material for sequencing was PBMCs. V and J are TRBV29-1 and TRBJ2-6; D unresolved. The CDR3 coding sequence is TGCAGCGTTGTCCAGGCCAACGTCCTGACTTTC. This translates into CSVVQANVLTF.